These 25 T cell receptor beta chains were all obtained from the same sample, sequenced in a study of blood T cell repertoires in COVID-19. Here immunoSEQ multiplex PCR was the method, and the copy in TCRdb shows in-frame clones only, minus some. The sample consists of tens of thousands of clones, approximately 77% of them appearing once. Source material: peripheral blood. Receptors originate from a woman in her seventies with acute or convalescent COVID-19.

The chain joins TRBV27 to TRBJ1-1; D is unresolved. V lost 4 bases and J lost 0, with 12 bases in between. The CDR3 has 15 residues. Looked up from germline, CDR1 is MNHEY and CDR2 is SMNVEV (reference sequence). CDR3 sequence: CASSSGRAMNTEAFF. The CDR3 DNA reads TGTGCCAGCAGTTCCGGGAGGGCCATGAACACTGAAGCTTTCTTT.

The chain is built from TRBV5-8 and TRBJ1-3, with a weak D call TRBD1 (5 bases). Germline-derived CDR1 and CDR2 are SGHTS and YDEGEE. V was trimmed by 4 bases and J by 8 bases, leaving 13 bases between them. The CDR3 has 13 residues. For the CDR3, the DNA is TGTGCCAGCAGCGCTGACAGTAGGGACACCATATATTTT. Protein product: CASSADSRDTIYF.

This chain connects TRBV10-3 to TRBJ1-1; D ambiguous. This CDR3 is 13 amino acids long. V was pared by 2 bases and J by 11 bases, with 15 bases between. Germline V gene data show CDR1 as ENHRY and CDR2 as SYGVKD. The CDR3 here is CAISEGPQSRAFF. As DNA, the CDR3 is TGTGCCATCAGTGAGGGCCCACAGTCAAGGGCTTTCTTT.

The chain carries TRBV6-5 and TRBJ2-5, with 8 bases aligning to TRBD1. The trim removed 6 bases at V and 5 bases at J, leaving 11 bases unmatched. CDR1 is MNHEY, CDR2 SVGAGI, per germline. CDR3 size: 15 residues. The CDR3 reads CASSRGGRGPETQYF. The DNA of the CDR3 is TGTGCCAGCAGCCGAGGCGGCAGGGGGCCGGAGACCCAGTACTTC.

This clone was detected only a few times. The V and J genes are TRBV7-2 and TRBJ1-3; D may be TRBD1 (5 bases). Germline V gene data show CDR1 as SGHTA and CDR2 as FQGNSA. The CDR3 contains 18 residues. V was clipped by 2 bases and J by 0 bases, with 17 bases between them. For the CDR3, the DNA is TGTGCCAGCAGCTTACGCGGGACGGGGCAAATCTCTGGAAACACCATATATTTT. This translates into CASSLRGTGQISGNTIYF.

The rearrangement links TRBV5-1 to TRBJ2-2; 10 bases align to TRBD2. Trimming cost V 0 bases and J 6 bases; bases outside gene matches: 5. This CDR3 has 16 residues. Germline loops: CDR1 SGHRS, CDR2 YFSETQ. CDR3 amino acids: CASSLAPLAGAGELFF. The CDR3 DNA reads TGCGCCAGCAGCTTGGCCCCGCTAGCGGGAGCCGGGGAGCTGTTTTTT.

CDR3 nucleotides: TGTGCCAGCATTTTACAGGGGAGTTTAAACTATGGCTACACCTTC. It specifies CASILQGSLNYGYTF. This sequence joins TRBV6-5 and TRBJ1-2, with TRBD1 matching over 7 bases. The CDR3 spans 15 residues. Germline trimming cut 7 bases from V and 2 bases from J; bases unmatched to any gene: 10. Germline assignment: CDR1 MNHEY and CDR2 SVGAGI.

This clone was detected only once. The V gene is TRBV5-1, the J gene TRBJ2-3, with 12 bases fitting TRBD2. After removal of 4 bases from V and 5 bases from J, the junction contained 14 bases not matched to a gene. Germline V lookup: CDR1 SGHRS, CDR2 YFSETQ. The CDR3 is 18 amino acids. For the CDR3, the DNA is TGCGCCAGCAGCCCGACAAAGCCTAGCGGGGGGGCGGGAGATACGCAGTATTTT. Its translation is CASSPTKPSGGAGDTQYF.

This clone was found once. The V gene is TRBV7-2, the J gene TRBJ2-1; 11 bases align to TRBD2. V lost 5 bases to trimming and J lost 6 bases; unmatched junction nucleotides: 6. CDR1 and CDR2 (germline): SGHTA, FQGNSA. The CDR3 is 15 residues long. The CDR3 coding sequence is TGTGCCAGCAGCATTAGCGGGGGGGCCGGCAATGAGCAGTTCTTC. Its translation is CASSISGGAGNEQFF.

This sequence joins TRBV9 and TRBJ1-1; D ambiguous. There are 14 residues in the CDR3. V shed 0 bases and J shed 0 bases, with 6 bases lying between them. Germline CDR1 is SGDLS and CDR2 is YYNGEE. The CDR3 reads CASSVVQVNTEAFF. CDR3 in DNA: TGTGCCAGCAGCGTAGTCCAGGTGAACACTGAAGCTTTCTTT. Full variable domain (missing parts from reference TRBV9 and TRBJ1-1): DSGVTQTPKHLITATGQRVTLRCSPRSGDLSVYWYQQSLDQGLQFLIQYYNGEERAKGNILERFSAQQFPDLHSELNLSSLELGDSALYFCASSVVQVNTEAFFGQGTRLTVV.

V gene TRBV7-2 combines with J gene TRBJ1-6; D remains ambiguous. The CDR3 is made up of 14 amino acids. Germline values: CDR1 SGHTA, CDR2 FQGNSA. Trimming pared 2 bases from V and 10 bases from J, leaving 12 bases between. The CDR3 DNA is TGTGCCAGCAGCTTACGGGGAAAGGGATCACCCCTCCACTTT. It encodes CASSLRGKGSPLHF. The full variable domain, in which reference TRBV7-2 and TRBJ1-6 provide the parts outside the CDR3, is GAGVSQSPSNKVTEKGKDVELRCDPISGHTALYWYRQSLGQGLEFLIYFQGNSAPDKSGLPSDRFSAERTGGSVSTLTIQRTQQEDSAVYLCASSLRGKGSPLHFGNGTRLTVT.

This chain joins TRBV5-1 and TRBJ1-4, with 7 bases aligning to TRBD1. The CDR3 runs 15 residues. The V gene end was trimmed by 1 base and the J gene end by 7 bases; junction bases not matched to a gene: 7. Germline CDR1 reads SGHRS; CDR2 reads YFSETQ. CDR3 bases: TGCGCCAGCAGCTTGAGTGAGACAGGGCGTGAAAAACTGTTTTTT. Amino acid sequence: CASSLSETGREKLFF.

The chain has TRBV13 and TRBJ1-4; D not resolved. CDR3 length: 15 residues. The V and J ends lost 2 bases and 4 bases respectively, with 11 bases between them. The germline V gene encodes CDR1 PRHDT and CDR2 FYEKMQ (reference sequence). The CDR3 DNA reads as TGTGCCAGCAGCTTACGCCAGTATAATAATGAAAAACTGTTTTTT. Amino acid sequence: CASSLRQYNNEKLFF.

The chain couples TRBV3-1 (or the pseudogene TRBV3-2) to TRBJ1-2; 11 nucleotides agree with TRBD1. The CDR3 spans 13 residues. Trimming took 1 base from V and 14 from J; bases not matched to a gene: 6. Germline loops: CDR1 LGHDT, CDR2 YNNKEL (reference sequence). CDR3 sequence: CASSQGRDRGKTF. CDR3 sequence (DNA): TGTGCCAGCAGCCAAGGCCGGGACAGGGGGAAAACCTTC.

This clone was seen just once. This chain joins TRBV12-3 or TRBV12-4 and TRBJ1-2; 7 bases fit TRBD1. V gave up 6 bases and J gave up 6 bases; unmatched junction bases: 7. The CDR3 is 13 residues long. The CDR3 spells CASRQTGNDGYTF. CDR3 sequence (DNA): TGTGCCAGCAGACAGACAGGGAACGATGGCTACACCTTC.

The chain recombines TRBV27 with TRBJ2-6; D remains ambiguous. Germline V lookup: CDR1 MNHEY, CDR2 SMNVEV (reference sequence). The CDR3 totals 14 residues. Trimming pared 5 bases from V and 3 bases from J, leaving 8 bases between. In nucleotides, the CDR3 is TGTGCCAGCAGTCCCCAGGTTGGGGCCAACGTCCTGACTTTC. Translation: CASSPQVGANVLTF.

The chain couples TRBV29-1 to TRBJ2-5; no firm D call. Trimming cost V 3 bases and J 5 bases, with 10 bases left between them. This CDR3 region has 12 residues. CDR1 is SQVTM and CDR2 is ANQGSEA in the germline V gene. The CDR3 sequence: CSVESGPETQYF. For the CDR3, the DNA is TGCAGCGTTGAGAGTGGGCCGGAGACCCAGTACTTC.

The chain recombines TRBV7-3 with TRBJ1-2, with 8 positions matching TRBD1. The CDR3 extends over 17 amino acids. The V segment lost 4 bases and the J segment 6 bases; nucleotides outside the gene matches: 16. Germline V gene sequence: CDR1 SGHTA, CDR2 FQGTGA. The chain's CDR3 is CASSSRPGTGPRDGYTF. Written as DNA, the CDR3 is TGTGCCAGCAGCTCCCGTCCCGGGACAGGTCCCCGGGATGGCTACACCTTC.

The J gene is TRBJ1-1, the V gene TRBV7-6, with no clear D. Germline loops: CDR1 SGHVS, CDR2 FNYEAQ. CDR3 length: 14 amino acids. V was trimmed by 4 bases and J by 1 base, leaving 10 bases between them. This CDR3 reads CASSSRGGNTEAFF. The CDR3 bases are TGTGCCAGCAGCTCACGTGGCGGGAACACTGAAGCTTTCTTT.

The chain combines TRBV9 with TRBJ2-3; D perhaps matches TRBD2 (5 bases). Germline V gives CDR1 SGDLS, CDR2 YYNGEE. This CDR3 region has 16 residues. The ends were cut back, 0 bases at V and 3 bases at J, with 14 bases in the middle. CDR3 in amino acids: CASSVAPGTGTDTQYF. Here the CDR3 DNA reads TGTGCCAGCAGCGTAGCTCCGGGTACGGGGACAGATACGCAGTATTTT.

V gene TRBV9 combines with J gene TRBJ1-5, with 7 bases fitting TRBD1. The CDR3 extends over 21 amino acids. The junction had 22 bases not matched to a gene; V was cut back by 4 bases and J by 0 bases. CDR1 and CDR2 from the germline V gene are SGDLS and YYNGEE. This CDR3 reads CASSTLQGEIMSYHSNQPQHF. DNA of the CDR3: TGTGCCAGCAGCACTCTTCAGGGGGAAATAATGTCGTACCATAGCAATCAGCCCCAGCATTTT.

About this clone itself: Because it lacks the conserved phenylalanine or tryptophan at the end, this CDR3 is likely a read error. Because the CDR3's place on the DNA is in doubt, the DNA is left out and the CDR3 is given as listed by TCRdb. The gene calls are TRBV6-4 and TRBJ2-4; the table's D call, TRBD2, has no DNA check behind it. 10 amino acids form the CDR3, both terminal residues included. Germline V gives CDR1 MRHNA, CDR2 SNTAGT. This CDR3 reads CASSDPSTSV.

The V gene is TRBV18, the J gene TRBJ2-5; 9 bases fit TRBD2. The CDR3 has 16 amino acids. CDR1 and CDR2 (germline): KGHSH, LQKENI. V trimming: 2 bases; J trimming: 7 bases; junction bases outside the gene matches: 11. The CDR3 region is CASSPIDPAGGGTQYF. The CDR3 nucleotides read TGTGCCAGCTCACCAATAGACCCAGCGGGGGGAGGGACCCAGTACTTC.

The rearrangement links TRBV28 to TRBJ2-5, with a weak D call TRBD1 (6 bases). This CDR3 region has 15 residues. The germline CDR1 and CDR2 sequences are MDHEN and SYDVKM. V gave up 10 bases and J gave up 2 bases, with 20 bases separating them. The DNA of the CDR3 is TGTGCCACCTCCGCCGCCTGGGACAATCAAGAGACCCAGTACTTC. Translated, it gives CATSAAWDNQETQYF.

The rearrangement links TRBV30 to TRBJ2-6, with D perhaps TRBD1 (5 bases). The CDR3 has 17 amino acids. Germline V gene data show CDR1 as GTSNPN and CDR2 as SVGIG (reference sequence). The V and J ends lost 0 bases and 2 bases respectively, with 14 bases between them. CDR3 loop: CAWSVGAIRTGANVLTF. The CDR3 DNA sequence: TGTGCCTGGAGTGTAGGGGCCATAAGGACTGGGGCCAACGTCCTGACTTTC.